These 31 T cell receptor beta chains came from one sample sequenced in a study of T cells in tuberculosis. Method: immunoSEQ multiplex PCR; TCRdb's copy keeps in-frame clones and lacks some. Of tens of thousands of clones in the sample, more than 85% were seen once. Sequencing input: PBMCs. These receptors all stem from a donor between 10 and 29 years old with latent tuberculosis or without tuberculosis infection.

J is TRBJ2-1 and V is TRBV6-1; 8 nucleotides align to TRBD2. V lost 0 bases and J lost 7; bases outside the gene matches: 8. The CDR3 runs 16 residues. Germline CDR1 is MNHNS and CDR2 is SASEGT. DNA of the CDR3: TGTGCCAGCAGTGAAGCGCGGGAGGCGCTAAGGAATGAGCAGTTCTTC. Translated: CASSEAREALRNEQFF.

This sequence joins TRBV28 and TRBJ2-2, with TRBD1 identical over 11 bases. Trimming removed 10 bases from V and 14 bases from J; junction bases left unmatched: 21. The CDR3 has 16 amino acids. Germline CDR1 and CDR2: MDHEN and SYDVKM. The CDR3 nucleotides are TGTGCCACTCGACTAGGGGGGACAGGGGGTGTAATGGATCTGTTTTTT. It encodes CATRLGGTGGVMDLFF.

The J gene is TRBJ1-1, the V gene TRBV30; D is ambiguous. V was pared by 4 bases and J by 0 bases, with 12 bases between. The CDR3 has 14 residues. Germline V CDR1 and CDR2: GTSNPN, SVGIG (reference sequence). In DNA form, the CDR3 reads TGTGCCTGGAATTTCTACAGTCTGAACACTGAAGCTTTCTTT. Translated, it gives CAWNFYSLNTEAFF.

The J gene is TRBJ2-5, the V gene TRBV4-3; 8 bases match TRBD2. The CDR3 totals 15 residues. Germline trimming cut 4 bases from V and 6 bases from J; bases unmatched to any gene: 10. CDR1 and CDR2 (germline): LGHNA, YSLEER. The CDR3 DNA sequence: TGCGCCAGCAGCCCCAAAGTAACGGGAGGGCAGACCCAGTACTTC. Its translation is CASSPKVTGGQTQYF.

The chain is built from TRBV19 and TRBJ2-3; 9 bases map to TRBD1. The CDR3 length is 17 residues. Germline CDR1 reads LNHDA; CDR2 reads SQIVND (reference sequence). The J segment lost 4 bases and the V segment lost 7 bases, leaving 15 bases of the junction unmatched. The CDR3 nucleotides are TGTGCCAGTAACGGAGGCAGGAAAACAGGGGGCGCAGATACGCAGTATTTT. This sequence encodes CASNGGRKTGGADTQYF.

A few counts support this clone. The chain is built from TRBV28 and TRBJ1-2, with D possibly TRBD1 on 6 matching bases. CDR3 length equals 14 residues. Germline values: CDR1 MDHEN, CDR2 SYDVKM. V lost 5 bases to trimming and J lost 5 bases, with 15 bases between them. CDR3 bases: TGTGCCAGCAGTCGGGCAGGGGCGGTTTATGGCTACACCTTC. Its translation: CASSRAGAVYGYTF.

The chain uses TRBV15 and TRBJ2-3; 11 bases line up with TRBD2. Germline CDR1 and CDR2: LNHNV and YYDKDF (reference sequence). J was trimmed by 0 bases and V by 3 bases; bases with no gene match: 8. This CDR3 has 18 amino acids. CDR3 residues: CATSRVPGLAASTDTQYF. In DNA, the CDR3 is TGTGCCACCAGCAGGGTTCCGGGACTAGCGGCTAGCACAGATACGCAGTATTTT. Full variable domain (remainder filled in from reference TRBV15 and TRBJ2-3): DAMVIQNPRYQVTQFGKPVTLSCSQTLNHNVMYWYQQKSSQAPKLLFHYYDKDFNNEADTPDNFQSRRPNTSFCFLDIRSPGLGDTAMYLCATSRVPGLAASTDTQYFGPGTRLTVL.

CDR3 in DNA: TGTGCCAGCAAGTCCGACAGGGGCCCCACCGCCGGGGGCTACACCTTC. Amino acids: CASKSDRGPTAGGYTF. The chain recombines TRBV4-2 with TRBJ1-2, with 8 bases aligning to TRBD1. The germline V gene encodes CDR1 LGHNA and CDR2 YNFKEQ. Unmatched junction bases numbered 18, after V lost 7 bases and J lost 8 bases. This CDR3 is built from 16 residues.

The V gene is TRBV7-6, the J gene TRBJ1-5; no reliable D call. CDR3 length equals 14 residues. V lost 1 base and J lost 3, with 7 bases in between. Germline lookup yields CDR1 SGHVS and CDR2 FNYEAQ. The CDR3 spells CASSLVTDNQPQHF. The CDR3 DNA is TGTGCCAGCAGCTTAGTCACAGACAATCAGCCCCAGCATTTT.

CDR3 nucleotide sequence: TGTGCCAGCAGTGAAGGGGCCAGGGCCAATCAGCCCCAGCATTTT. Amino acid sequence: CASSEGARANQPQHF. The rearrangement uses TRBV6-1 and TRBJ1-5; D may be TRBD1 (5 bases). Germline CDR1 MNHNS, CDR2 SASEGT. Trimming shortened V by 1 base and J by 3 bases, and 10 bases separated the two germline ends. CDR3 length equals 15 residues.

The chain is built from TRBV5-1 and TRBJ2-7, with 10 bases that match TRBD1. Germline V gene sequence: CDR1 SGHRS, CDR2 YFSETQ. The CDR3 totals 14 residues. The V and J ends lost 4 bases and 5 bases, in that order; junction bases with no gene match: 6. The CDR3 region has the DNA TGCGCCAGCAGCACCGGACAGGGGGTCAACGAGCAGTACTTC. Amino acids: CASSTGQGVNEQYF. The full variable domain, with the rest looked up from reference TRBV5-1 and TRBJ2-7, is KAGVTQTPRYLIKTRGQQVTLSCSPISGHRSVSWYQQTPGQGLQFLFEYFSETQRNKGNFPGRFSGRQFSNSRSEMNVSTLELGDSALYLCASSTGQGVNEQYFGPGTRLTVT.

This clone has only one observation. V and J are TRBV7-9 and TRBJ2-7; possibly TRBD1 for D (5 bases). This CDR3 has 15 residues. Deletions cut 4 bases from V and 5 bases from J, with 18 bases between. From germline, CDR1 is SEHNR and CDR2 FQNEAQ (reference sequence). The CDR3 coding sequence is TGTGCCAGCAGCTCAAGATATGCAGGGTACCACGAGCAGTACTTC. Residues: CASSSRYAGYHEQYF.

In DNA, the CDR3 is TGTGCCCGTCTGGGCATGAACACTGAAGCTTTCTTT. Amino acids: CARLGMNTEAFF. This rearrangement joins TRBV7-9 to TRBJ1-1; D is ambiguous. In germline, CDR1 is SEHNR, CDR2 FQNEAQ (reference sequence). Trimming stripped 11 bases from V and 0 bases from J, with 10 bases between. The CDR3 runs to 12 residues.

V usage is TRBV7-3 and J usage is TRBJ2-3; 10 nucleotides match TRBD2. Germline trimming cut 1 base from V and 0 bases from J; bases unmatched to any gene: 10. The CDR3 contains 19 residues. Germline V gene data show CDR1 as SGHTA and CDR2 as FQGTGA. CDR3 region: CASSLSRSGRRTSTDTQYF. In DNA form, the CDR3 reads TGTGCCAGCAGCTTAAGTCGTAGCGGGAGGCGAACTAGCACAGATACGCAGTATTTT. The variable domain in full, completed from reference TRBV7-3 and TRBJ2-3, reads GAGVSQTPSNKVTEKGKYVELRCDPISGHTALYWYRQSLGQGPEFLIYFQGTGAADDSGLPNDRFFAVRPEGSVSTLKIQRTERGDSAVYLCASSLSRSGRRTSTDTQYFGPGTRLTVL.

The V and J genes are TRBV5-1 and TRBJ1-4; D is undetermined. Trimming pared 3 bases from V and 3 bases from J, leaving 9 bases between. Germline assignment: CDR1 SGHRS and CDR2 YFSETQ. CDR3 length: 14 residues. The DNA of the CDR3 is TGCGCCAGCAGCTCCGGTCCATCTAATGAAAAACTGTTTTTT. As protein: CASSSGPSNEKLFF.

This sequence joins TRBV2 and TRBJ2-3, with 7 bases fitting TRBD2. Germline V gene sequence: CDR1 SNHLY, CDR2 FYNNEI. The trim removed 6 bases at V and 7 bases at J, leaving 7 bases unmatched. This CDR3 is 13 amino acids long. The CDR3 region has the DNA TGTGCCAGCAGAAGCGGGGCGACCAATACGCAGTATTTT. Its protein product is CASRSGATNTQYF.

The rearrangement uses TRBV5-1 and TRBJ1-1, with 9 bases identical to TRBD1. Germline CDR1 is SGHRS and CDR2 is YFSETQ. V lost 3 bases to trimming and J lost 0 bases; unmatched junction nucleotides: 3. The length of the CDR3 is 15 residues. CDR3 nucleotide sequence: TGCGCCAGCAGCTCCAGGGACAGGGTGAACACTGAAGCTTTCTTT. It codes for CASSSRDRVNTEAFF.

This chain links TRBV6-5 with TRBJ2-7; a possible D gene is TRBD2 (6 bases). CDR3 length: 16 amino acids. The germline gives CDR1 MNHEY, CDR2 SVGAGI. The ends were cut back, 4 bases at V and 3 bases at J, with 19 bases in the middle. The CDR3 DNA reads as TGTGCCAGCAGTTCCTTCACCGGGGGTAGGCTCTACGAGCAGTACTTC. As protein: CASSSFTGGRLYEQYF.

The genes are TRBV18 and TRBJ2-2; no clear D. This CDR3 has 16 amino acids. V dropped 3 bases and J dropped 6 bases, with 17 bases sitting between them. CDR1 is KGHSH and CDR2 is LQKENI in the germline V gene. The CDR3 sequence is CASSPSIATFAGELFF. In DNA, the CDR3 is TGTGCCAGCTCACCGTCGATTGCGACATTTGCCGGGGAGCTGTTTTTT.

DNA for the CDR3: TGTGCCAGCAGCCCCGGGGGGAATGAGCAGTTCTTC. This gives the protein CASSPGGNEQFF. The chain combines TRBV16 with TRBJ2-1; TRBD2 aligns across 7 bases. Germline loops: CDR1 KGHSY, CDR2 FQNENV. The CDR3 has 12 residues. Unmatched junction bases numbered 1, after V lost 4 bases and J lost 7 bases. Filled out from reference TRBV16 and TRBJ2-1, the complete variable domain reads GEEVAQTPKHLVRGEGQKAKLYCAPIKGHSYVFWYQQVLKNEFKFLISFQNENVFDETGMPKERFSAKCLPNSPCSLEIQATKLEDSAVYFCASSPGGNEQFFGPGTRLTVL.

The rearrangement links TRBV4-1 to TRBJ2-3; D possibly corresponds to TRBD2 (5 bases). The CDR3 has 15 residues. CDR1 and CDR2 (germline): MGHRA, YSYEKL. Trimming removed 3 bases at V and 5 bases at J, with 15 bases between. For the CDR3, the DNA is TGCGCCAGCAGCCACCGGACTCCCTTGGGAGATACGCAGTATTTT. It codes for CASSHRTPLGDTQYF.

This rearrangement joins TRBV19 to TRBJ1-2; D remains unclear. V was trimmed by 3 bases and J by 6 bases, leaving 11 bases between them. Germline loops: CDR1 LNHDA, CDR2 SQIVND (reference sequence). This CDR3 spans 13 amino acids. Written as DNA, the CDR3 is TGTGCCAGTAGTATGAGGAAAAGCGATGGCTACACCTTC. It encodes CASSMRKSDGYTF.

The chain recombines TRBV5-6 with TRBJ2-7; D uncertain. The V and J ends lost 1 base and 0 bases respectively, with 14 bases between them. This CDR3 is built from 16 residues. The germline CDR1 and CDR2 sequences are SGHDT and YYEEEE. The chain's CDR3 is CASSLLHSFSSYEQYF. CDR3 bases: TGTGCCAGCAGCTTGTTGCACAGTTTTTCCTCCTACGAGCAGTACTTC.

This sequence joins TRBV6-6 and TRBJ2-3; D gene ambiguous. Trimming stripped 6 bases from V and 2 bases from J, with 12 bases between. CDR3 length equals 14 residues. The V gene's germline CDR1 is MNHNY and CDR2 SVGAGI (reference sequence). The DNA of the CDR3 is TGTGCCAGCAGCGGAAGAGTAGCCACAGATACGCAGTATTTT. Its translation is CASSGRVATDTQYF.

This clone was observed a single time. CDR3 in DNA: TGCGCCAGCAGCCAACCTGAGAAAAGTATTGGTGGCTACACCTTC. Protein product: CASSQPEKSIGGYTF. The rearrangement joins TRBV4-1 to TRBJ1-2, with D unresolved. Per the germline V gene, CDR1 is MGHRA and CDR2 is YSYEKL. The CDR3 loop spans 15 amino acids. Deletions cut 2 bases from V and 7 bases from J, with 17 bases between.

The chain joins TRBV5-4 to TRBJ2-7; 10 nucleotides match TRBD1. The germline V gene encodes CDR1 SGHNT and CDR2 YYREEE (reference sequence). The CDR3 is made up of 15 amino acids. With 4 bases clipped from V and 3 bases from J, the junction kept 7 bases outside the gene matches. CDR3 sequence: CASSPTGTGVYEQYF. In DNA, the CDR3 is TGTGCCAGCAGCCCCACCGGGACAGGGGTCTACGAGCAGTACTTC.

This chain joins TRBV4-3 and TRBJ2-7; 7 nucleotides align to TRBD2. The germline gives CDR1 LGHNA, CDR2 YSLEER. V was clipped by 2 bases and J by 7 bases; unmatched bases: 11. The CDR3 has 15 amino acids. The CDR3 reads CASSQMKTGGPEQYF. The CDR3 DNA reads as TGCGCCAGCAGCCAAATGAAAACGGGGGGACCGGAGCAGTACTTC.

The chain links TRBV9 to TRBJ1-1; D is unclear. This CDR3 has 14 residues. V gave up 3 bases and J gave up 4 bases, with 13 bases separating them. In germline, CDR1 is SGDLS, CDR2 YYNGEE. The CDR3 reads CASSGLTGGTEAFF. Here the CDR3 DNA reads TGTGCCAGCAGCGGACTAACCGGAGGCACTGAAGCTTTCTTT.

This clone was seen only a few times. V and J are TRBV28 and TRBJ2-5, with D tentatively TRBD1 (5 bases). Germline-derived CDR1 and CDR2 are MDHEN and SYDVKM. The CDR3 runs 12 residues. V gave up 3 bases and J gave up 8 bases, with 10 bases separating them. In DNA, the CDR3 is TGTGCCAGCAGTTTTAACCAGGGAACCCAGTACTTC. This codes for CASSFNQGTQYF.

The chain uses TRBV6-5 and TRBJ2-5; 8 nucleotides agree with TRBD2. The CDR3 sequence is 14 residues long. Per germline, CDR1 MNHEY and CDR2 SVGAGI. Trimming at V came to 4 bases and at J to 5 bases, leaving 6 bases not matched to a gene. The CDR3 sequence is CASSWITGGETQYF. For the CDR3, the DNA is TGTGCCAGCAGTTGGATAACGGGGGGGGAGACCCAGTACTTC.

The gene calls are TRBV29-1 and TRBJ1-5; a weak D match, TRBD1 (5 bases). Germline V lookup: CDR1 SQVTM, CDR2 ANQGSEA. The germline V and J ends were trimmed by 4 bases and 3 bases, with 7 bases remaining between them. The CDR3 is made up of 12 amino acids. The CDR3 sequence is CSVGQYNQPQHF. The CDR3 DNA reads TGCAGCGTTGGACAGTACAATCAGCCCCAGCATTTT.